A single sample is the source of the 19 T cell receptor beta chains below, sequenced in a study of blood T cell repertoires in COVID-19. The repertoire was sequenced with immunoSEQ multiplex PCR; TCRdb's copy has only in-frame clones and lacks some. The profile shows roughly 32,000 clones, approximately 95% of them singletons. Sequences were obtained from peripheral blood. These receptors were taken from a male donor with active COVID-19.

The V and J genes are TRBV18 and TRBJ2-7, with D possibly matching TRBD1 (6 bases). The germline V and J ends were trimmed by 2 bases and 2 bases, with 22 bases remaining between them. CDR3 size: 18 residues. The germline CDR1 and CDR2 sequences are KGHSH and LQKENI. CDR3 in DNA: TGTGCCAGCTCACCAACAATTATAGACAGGACTTATCCCTACGAGCAGTACTTC. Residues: CASSPTIIDRTYPYEQYF.

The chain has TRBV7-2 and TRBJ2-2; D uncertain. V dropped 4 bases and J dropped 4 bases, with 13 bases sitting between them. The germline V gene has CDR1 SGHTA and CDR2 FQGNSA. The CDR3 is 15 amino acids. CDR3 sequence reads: CASSSKRLSTGELFF. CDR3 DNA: TGTGCCAGCAGCTCGAAACGTCTGAGCACCGGGGAGCTGTTTTTT.

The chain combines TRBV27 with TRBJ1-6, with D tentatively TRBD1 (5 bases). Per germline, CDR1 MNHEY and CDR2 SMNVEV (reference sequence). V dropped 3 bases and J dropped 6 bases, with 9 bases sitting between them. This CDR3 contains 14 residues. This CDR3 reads CASSFGDFNSPLHF. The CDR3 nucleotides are TGTGCCAGCAGTTTTGGGGACTTTAATTCACCCCTCCACTTT.

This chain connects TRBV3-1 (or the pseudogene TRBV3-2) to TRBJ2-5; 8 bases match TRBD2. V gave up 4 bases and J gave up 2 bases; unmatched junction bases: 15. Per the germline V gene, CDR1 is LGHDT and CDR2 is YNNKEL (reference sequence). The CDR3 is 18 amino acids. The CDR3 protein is CASSPTGMIRGGQETQYF. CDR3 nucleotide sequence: TGTGCCAGCAGCCCCACCGGGATGATCCGCGGGGGGCAAGAGACCCAGTACTTC.

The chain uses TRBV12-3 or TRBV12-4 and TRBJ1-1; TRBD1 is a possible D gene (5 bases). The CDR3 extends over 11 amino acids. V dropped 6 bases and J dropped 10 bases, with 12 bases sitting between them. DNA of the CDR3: TGTGCCAGCAGGCCGGGACTTGGAGCTTTCTTT. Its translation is CASRPGLGAFF.

This chain's CDR3 is CASRKPGHLYEQYF. The CDR3 nucleotides read TGTGCCAGCAGAAAGCCGGGACACCTCTACGAGCAGTACTTC. The genes are TRBV6-5 and TRBJ2-7; weak D call: TRBD1 (6 bases). CDR1 is MNHEY and CDR2 is SVGAGI in the germline V gene. V was clipped by 6 bases and J by 3 bases, with 15 bases between them. This CDR3 has 14 amino acids.

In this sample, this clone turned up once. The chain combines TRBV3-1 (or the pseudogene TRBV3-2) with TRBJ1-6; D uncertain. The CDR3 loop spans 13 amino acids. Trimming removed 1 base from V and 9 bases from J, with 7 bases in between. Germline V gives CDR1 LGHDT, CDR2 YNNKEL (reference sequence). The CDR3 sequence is CASSQGERSPLHF. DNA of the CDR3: TGTGCCAGCAGCCAAGGCGAGCGTTCACCCCTCCACTTT.

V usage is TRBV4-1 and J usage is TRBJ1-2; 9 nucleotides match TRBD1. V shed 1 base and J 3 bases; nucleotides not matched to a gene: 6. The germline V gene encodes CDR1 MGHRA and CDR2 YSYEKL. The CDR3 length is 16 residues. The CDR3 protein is CASSQVRDRAHYGYTF. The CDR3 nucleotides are TGCGCCAGCAGCCAAGTGCGGGACAGGGCACACTATGGCTACACCTTC.

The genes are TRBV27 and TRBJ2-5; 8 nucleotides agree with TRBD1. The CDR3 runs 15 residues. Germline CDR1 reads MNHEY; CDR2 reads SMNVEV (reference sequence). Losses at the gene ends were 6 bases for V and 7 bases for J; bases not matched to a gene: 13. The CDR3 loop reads CASSGQGAGIGTQYF. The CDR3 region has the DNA TGTGCCAGCAGCGGACAGGGCGCCGGGATTGGGACCCAGTACTTC.

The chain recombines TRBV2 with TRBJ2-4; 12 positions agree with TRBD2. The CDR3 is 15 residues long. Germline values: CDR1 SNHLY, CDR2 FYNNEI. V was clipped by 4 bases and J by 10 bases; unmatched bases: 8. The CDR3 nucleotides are TGTGCCAGCAGTGGGCTAGCGGGGGGGCTCGGGATTCAGTACTTC. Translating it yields CASSGLAGGLGIQYF.

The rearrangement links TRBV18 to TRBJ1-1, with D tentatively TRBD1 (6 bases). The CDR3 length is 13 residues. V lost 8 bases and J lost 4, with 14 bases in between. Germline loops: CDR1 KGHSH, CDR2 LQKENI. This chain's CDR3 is CASGEGGSTEAFF. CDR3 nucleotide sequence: TGTGCCAGCGGTGAGGGGGGGAGCACTGAAGCTTTCTTT.

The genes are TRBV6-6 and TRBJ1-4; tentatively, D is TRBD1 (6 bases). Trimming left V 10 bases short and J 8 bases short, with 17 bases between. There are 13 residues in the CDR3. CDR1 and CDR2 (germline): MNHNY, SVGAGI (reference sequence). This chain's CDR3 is CATYGAQGEKLFF. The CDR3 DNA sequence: TGTGCCACGTACGGGGCCCAGGGGGAAAAACTGTTTTTT.

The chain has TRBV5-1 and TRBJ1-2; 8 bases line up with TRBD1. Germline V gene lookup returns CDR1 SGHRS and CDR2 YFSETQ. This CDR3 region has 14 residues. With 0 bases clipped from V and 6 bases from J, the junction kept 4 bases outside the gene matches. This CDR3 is CASSLDRGRDGYTF. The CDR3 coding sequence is TGCGCCAGCAGCTTGGACAGGGGGAGGGATGGCTACACCTTC.

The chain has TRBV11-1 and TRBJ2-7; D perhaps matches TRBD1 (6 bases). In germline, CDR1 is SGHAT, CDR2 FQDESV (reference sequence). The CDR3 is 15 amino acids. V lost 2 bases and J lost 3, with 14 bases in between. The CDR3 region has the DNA TGTGCCAGCAGCTTACTCACAGGGCTTAACTACGAGCAGTACTTC. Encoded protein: CASSLLTGLNYEQYF.

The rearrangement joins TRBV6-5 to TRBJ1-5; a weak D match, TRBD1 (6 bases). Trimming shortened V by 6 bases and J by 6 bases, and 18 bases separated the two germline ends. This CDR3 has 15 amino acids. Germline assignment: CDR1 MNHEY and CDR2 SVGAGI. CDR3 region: CASRPLTGSGQPQHF. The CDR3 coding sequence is TGTGCCAGCAGGCCCCTCACAGGGTCGGGTCAGCCCCAGCATTTT.

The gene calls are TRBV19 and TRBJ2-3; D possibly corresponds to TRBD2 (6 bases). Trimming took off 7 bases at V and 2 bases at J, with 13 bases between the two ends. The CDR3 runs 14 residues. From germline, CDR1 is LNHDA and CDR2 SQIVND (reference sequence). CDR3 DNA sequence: TGTGCCAGTACGTGGGGGGACCCCACAGATACGCAGTATTTT. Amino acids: CASTWGDPTDTQYF.

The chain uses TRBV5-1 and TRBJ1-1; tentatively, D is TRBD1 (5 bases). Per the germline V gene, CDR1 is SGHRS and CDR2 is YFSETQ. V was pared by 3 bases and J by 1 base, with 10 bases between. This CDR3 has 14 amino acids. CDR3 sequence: CASSWLDRNTEAFF. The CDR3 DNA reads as TGCGCCAGCAGCTGGCTCGACAGGAACACTGAAGCTTTCTTT.

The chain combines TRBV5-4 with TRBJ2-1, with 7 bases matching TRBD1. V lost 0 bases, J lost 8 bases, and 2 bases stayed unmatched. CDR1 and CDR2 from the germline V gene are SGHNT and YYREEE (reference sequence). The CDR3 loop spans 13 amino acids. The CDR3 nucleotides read TGTGCCAGCAGCTTGGACAGGGGCTATGAGCAGTTCTTC. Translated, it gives CASSLDRGYEQFF.

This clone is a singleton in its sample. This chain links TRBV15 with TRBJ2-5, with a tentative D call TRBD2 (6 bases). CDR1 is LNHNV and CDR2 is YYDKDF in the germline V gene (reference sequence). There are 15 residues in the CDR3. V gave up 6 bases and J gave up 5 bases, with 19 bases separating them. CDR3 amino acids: CATRHPGLRDETQYF. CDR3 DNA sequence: TGTGCCACCAGACATCCGGGACTCCGTGATGAGACCCAGTACTTC.